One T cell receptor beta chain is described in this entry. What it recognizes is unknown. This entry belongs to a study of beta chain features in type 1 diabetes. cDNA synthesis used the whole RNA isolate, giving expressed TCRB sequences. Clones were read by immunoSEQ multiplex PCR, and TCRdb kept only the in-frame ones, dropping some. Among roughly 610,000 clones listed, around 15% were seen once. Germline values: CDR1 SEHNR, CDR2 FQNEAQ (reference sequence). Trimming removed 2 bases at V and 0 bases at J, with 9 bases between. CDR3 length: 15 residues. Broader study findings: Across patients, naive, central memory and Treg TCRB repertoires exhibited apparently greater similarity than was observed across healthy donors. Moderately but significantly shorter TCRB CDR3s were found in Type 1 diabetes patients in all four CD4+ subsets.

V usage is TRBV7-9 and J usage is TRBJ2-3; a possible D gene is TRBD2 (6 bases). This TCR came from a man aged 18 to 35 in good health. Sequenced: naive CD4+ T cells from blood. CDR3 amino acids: CASSLTGTSTDTQYF. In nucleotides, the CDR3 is TGTGCCAGCAGCTTAACTGGGACTAGCACAGATACGCAGTATTTT.